This T cell receptor (beta chain) was captured by sequencing in a study of T cells in narcolepsy. At the level of the study: Donors had narcolepsy type 1 or type 2, or were healthy controls.

Germline assignment: CDR1 SGHTA and CDR2 FQGNSA. The V end was cut by 4 bases, the J end by 5 bases, with 9 bases between. CDR3 size: 12 residues. Whole-study findings and limits: Reportedly, autoreactive clonotypes were serially detected in patients' blood but not controls'. Comparing one patient's CSF and blood CD4+ clonotypes highlighted HCRT- and TRIB2-specific autoreactive clonotypes.

To note about this clone: Its matching antigen is unknown.

Using immunoSEQ multiplex PCR, the repertoire was profiled, and TCRdb retains in-frame clones only, with some absent. The data hold some 25,000 clones, with approximately 83% observed a single time. What was sequenced was CD45RA- memory CD4+ T cells from PBMCs. The sequence derives from a human donor with narcolepsy. The genes are TRBV7-2 and TRBJ2-7; D not resolved. In DNA form, the CDR3 reads TGTGCCAGCAGCTGGGTAGGAAACGAGCAGTACTTC. Its translation: CASSWVGNEQYF.